These T cell receptor beta chains were read from a single sample in a study of T cell repertoires in cytomegalovirus infection. A single record per CDR3 protein comes from TCRdb applying MiXCR to the reads. Of about 270,000 distinct CDR3 sequences listed, around 20% are singletons. These receptors have no identified antigens. The sample here was cultured PBMCs, taken from culture after CMV antigen stimulation. These receptors were collected from a human donor in good health (CMV status not recorded). Some clones in this sample may be carry-over from other donors' samples. The CDR3 runs from the conserved cysteine through the conserved F or W. Fields, in order: clone size, J gene, D gene, V gene, CDR3 DNA, CDR3 protein. D genes are given only for firm matches. Size tells how often a clone was seen (once, few, many) or the class of an expanded clone, and some rows leave it out.

abundance: many
j_gene: TRBJ2-2
d_gene: -
v_gene: TRBV7-2
CDR3nt: TGTGCCAGCAGCCCTAGATCAATCCGGACTTTTGCGAACACCGGGGAGCTGTTTTTT
CDR3aa: CASSPRSIRTFANTGELFF

abundance: -
j_gene: TRBJ2-1
d_gene: -
v_gene: TRBV12-3/TRBV12-4
CDR3nt: TGTGCCAGCAGTTTAGCGCGCTGGGGCAATGAGCAGTTCTTC
CDR3aa: CASSLARWGNEQFF

abundance: -
j_gene: TRBJ2-3
d_gene: TRBD2
v_gene: TRBV7-2
CDR3nt: TGTGCCAGCAGCTTGCGGGAGCTGACTGATACGCAGTATTTT
CDR3aa: CASSLRELTDTQYF

abundance: many
j_gene: TRBJ1-1
d_gene: TRBD1
v_gene: TRBV19
CDR3nt: TGTGCCAGCAAACAGGGGAAAATGAACACTGAAGCTTTCTTT
CDR3aa: CASKQGKMNTEAFF

abundance: few
j_gene: TRBJ1-1
d_gene: -
v_gene: TRBV7-2
CDR3nt: TGTGCCAGCAGCGCCCACGAGAACACTGAAGCTTTCTTT
CDR3aa: CASSAHENTEAFF

abundance: -
j_gene: TRBJ2-1
d_gene: -
v_gene: TRBV4-3
CDR3nt: TGCGCCAGCAGCCAAGTAGCGAGGAGCTCCTACAATGAGCAGTTCTTC
CDR3aa: CASSQVARSSYNEQFF

abundance: many
j_gene: TRBJ2-7
d_gene: -
v_gene: TRBV4-2
CDR3nt: TGTGCCAGCAGCCAAGCCGTCTTGGTTATGGTGAACGAGCAGTACTTC
CDR3aa: CASSQAVLVMVNEQYF

abundance: many
j_gene: TRBJ2-3
d_gene: TRBD2
v_gene: TRBV7-2
CDR3nt: TGTGCCAGCGGTACTAGCGGAGGCACAGATACGCAGTATTTT
CDR3aa: CASGTSGGTDTQYF

abundance: -
j_gene: TRBJ1-2
d_gene: -
v_gene: TRBV4-1
CDR3nt: TGCGCCAGCAGCCCCCGGGACATCGAAATAGCTCTCTATGGCTACACCTTC
CDR3aa: CASSPRDIEIALYGYTF

abundance: few
j_gene: TRBJ2-1
d_gene: -
v_gene: TRBV5-1
CDR3nt: TGCGCCAGCAGCCCCGGGGAGGTGTCCTACAATGAGCAGTTCTTC
CDR3aa: CASSPGEVSYNEQFF

abundance: -
j_gene: TRBJ1-2
d_gene: TRBD1
v_gene: TRBV7-2
CDR3nt: TGTGCCAGCAGCCCGACCTCGGGACAGGGTAACTATGGCTACACCTTC
CDR3aa: CASSPTSGQGNYGYTF

abundance: -
j_gene: TRBJ2-1
d_gene: -
v_gene: TRBV15
CDR3nt: TGTGCCACCAGCAGAGATTTGACGGGGCTCTTGGATGAGCAGTTCTTC
CDR3aa: CATSRDLTGLLDEQFF

abundance: -
j_gene: TRBJ1-2
d_gene: -
v_gene: TRBV5-1
CDR3nt: TGCGCCAGCAGCTTGGAGGCACCTAACTATGGCTACACCTTC
CDR3aa: CASSLEAPNYGYTF

abundance: -
j_gene: TRBJ2-1
d_gene: TRBD2
v_gene: TRBV2
CDR3nt: TGTGCCAGCATAAGGGTGGCGGGAGTCGGCTACAATGAGCAGTTCTTC
CDR3aa: CASIRVAGVGYNEQFF

abundance: once
j_gene: TRBJ2-3
d_gene: -
v_gene: TRBV5-6
CDR3nt: TGTGCCAGCAGCCCCTCCACTGCCGGGTGGGCGGTGCAGTATTTT
CDR3aa: CASSPSTAGWAVQYF

abundance: -
j_gene: TRBJ2-3
d_gene: -
v_gene: TRBV5-1
CDR3nt: TGCGCCAGCAGCTCGGACAGTTCCACAGATACGCAGTATTTT
CDR3aa: CASSSDSSTDTQYF

abundance: -
j_gene: TRBJ1-3
d_gene: TRBD1
v_gene: TRBV6-5
CDR3nt: TGTGCCAGCAGGGATGGGACAGCTCCCCTCTCTGGAAACACCATATATTTT
CDR3aa: CASRDGTAPLSGNTIYF

abundance: many
j_gene: TRBJ2-5
d_gene: TRBD2
v_gene: TRBV7-2
CDR3nt: TGTGCCAGCAGCTTCAAAATTTTAGCGGGAGAAGGAGAGACCCAGTACTTC
CDR3aa: CASSFKILAGEGETQYF

abundance: few
j_gene: TRBJ2-1
d_gene: TRBD2
v_gene: TRBV6-2/TRBV6-3
CDR3nt: TGTGCCAGCAGTTACTCTTCCGGCGGGAGAGACGAGCAGTTCTTC
CDR3aa: CASSYSSGGRDEQFF

abundance: -
j_gene: TRBJ1-6
d_gene: -
v_gene: TRBV12-3/TRBV12-4
CDR3nt: TGTGCCAGCAGTCCGGGACGTCAGGATTCACCCCTCCACTTT
CDR3aa: CASSPGRQDSPLHF

abundance: many
j_gene: TRBJ1-5
d_gene: -
v_gene: TRBV7-2
CDR3nt: TGTGCCAGCAGCTTACTGAATCAGCCCCAGCATTTT
CDR3aa: CASSLLNQPQHF

abundance: few
j_gene: TRBJ1-4
d_gene: TRBD1
v_gene: TRBV4-1
CDR3nt: TGCGCCAGCAGCCGTTGGGGGGGACAGTTAAATGAAAAACTGTTTTTT
CDR3aa: CASSRWGGQLNEKLFF

abundance: few
j_gene: TRBJ2-1
d_gene: TRBD1
v_gene: TRBV7-2
CDR3nt: TGTGCCAGCAGGGGGACAGGAGGATGGGAGCAGTTCTTC
CDR3aa: CASRGTGGWEQFF

abundance: few
j_gene: TRBJ2-3
d_gene: TRBD2
v_gene: TRBV27
CDR3nt: TGTGCCAGCAGTTTAAGCGGGAGGTCGGGAGATACGCAGTATTTT
CDR3aa: CASSLSGRSGDTQYF

abundance: -
j_gene: TRBJ2-2
d_gene: -
v_gene: TRBV12-3/TRBV12-4
CDR3nt: TGTGCCAGCAATCGGGCCACACCATCGAACACCGGGGAGCTGTTTTTT
CDR3aa: CASNRATPSNTGELFF

abundance: -
j_gene: TRBJ2-6
d_gene: -
v_gene: TRBV19
CDR3nt: TGTGCCAGTAGTCACAACCCCTTCTCTGGGGCCAACGTCCTGACTTTC
CDR3aa: CASSHNPFSGANVLTF

abundance: -
j_gene: TRBJ2-7
d_gene: -
v_gene: TRBV25-1
CDR3nt: TGTGCCAGCAGTGACCTAGGGGGAATCGGCTACGAGCAGTACTTC
CDR3aa: CASSDLGGIGYEQYF

abundance: many
j_gene: TRBJ1-5
d_gene: TRBD1
v_gene: TRBV12-5
CDR3nt: TGTGCTAGTGGTTCGGGGGGGACAGTAGCTGGTCAGCCCCAGCATTTT
CDR3aa: CASGSGGTVAGQPQHF

abundance: few
j_gene: TRBJ2-7
d_gene: TRBD2
v_gene: TRBV6-2/TRBV6-3
CDR3nt: TGTGCCAGCAGTTTTACCGGGACTAGCGGGGCTTACGAAGAGCAGTACTTC
CDR3aa: CASSFTGTSGAYEEQYF

abundance: -
j_gene: TRBJ2-1
d_gene: TRBD2
v_gene: TRBV6-2/TRBV6-3
CDR3nt: TGTGCCAGCAGTTACTCGGGGGGGACTAGCGGGAGGAATGAGCAGTTCTTC
CDR3aa: CASSYSGGTSGRNEQFF

abundance: -
j_gene: TRBJ2-5
d_gene: TRBD2
v_gene: TRBV9
CDR3nt: TGTGCCAGCAGCGTGGGACTAGCGGGAAGAACGGGAGAGACCCAGTACTTC
CDR3aa: CASSVGLAGRTGETQYF

abundance: -
j_gene: TRBJ1-1
d_gene: TRBD1
v_gene: TRBV7-3
CDR3nt: TGTGCCAGCAGCCCTTTAACAGGGGCGAACACTGAAGCTTTCTTT
CDR3aa: CASSPLTGANTEAFF

abundance: -
j_gene: TRBJ2-1
d_gene: -
v_gene: TRBV7-2
CDR3nt: TGTGCCAGCGCCCTGGCCCCGGGAGCTGGAGGTGAGCAGTTCTTC
CDR3aa: CASALAPGAGGEQFF

abundance: few
j_gene: TRBJ2-6
d_gene: TRBD1
v_gene: TRBV6-5
CDR3nt: TGTGCCGAACCCCTAGGACAGGGTGCTTATGATCGCTCTGGGGCCAACGTCCTGACTTTC
CDR3aa: CAEPLGQGAYDRSGANVLTF

abundance: once
j_gene: TRBJ1-5
d_gene: -
v_gene: TRBV6-6
CDR3nt: TGTGCCAGCAGTTTCTCAGGGGTGGAGCAGCCCCAGCATTTT
CDR3aa: CASSFSGVEQPQHF

abundance: -
j_gene: TRBJ1-1
d_gene: TRBD1
v_gene: TRBV5-1
CDR3nt: TGCGCCAGCAGTGAGAGGGACAGGGAATCTCCTGAAGCTTTCTTT
CDR3aa: CASSERDRESPEAFF

abundance: many
j_gene: TRBJ1-2
d_gene: TRBD1
v_gene: TRBV7-2
CDR3nt: TGTGCCAGCAGCGAGACAGGGCTCTATGGCTACACCTTC
CDR3aa: CASSETGLYGYTF

abundance: -
j_gene: TRBJ2-3
d_gene: TRBD2
v_gene: TRBV11-2
CDR3nt: TGTGCCAGCAGCTTCTACAGCGGGAGTACGACAGATACGCAGTATTTT
CDR3aa: CASSFYSGSTTDTQYF

abundance: few
j_gene: TRBJ1-2
d_gene: -
v_gene: TRBV7-9
CDR3nt: TGTGCCAGCAGCTTCTCGACAGAATTCTTAATGGGCTACACCTTC
CDR3aa: CASSFSTEFLMGYTF

abundance: -
j_gene: TRBJ1-1
d_gene: -
v_gene: TRBV7-2
CDR3nt: TGTGCCAGCAGCCCCGCGCCTACAGGGAACACTGAAGCTTTCTTT
CDR3aa: CASSPAPTGNTEAFF

abundance: many
j_gene: TRBJ2-2
d_gene: TRBD1
v_gene: TRBV7-8
CDR3nt: TGTGCCAGCAGCCTACGGACAGGGAACACCGGGGAGCTGTTTTTT
CDR3aa: CASSLRTGNTGELFF

abundance: many
j_gene: TRBJ2-3
d_gene: -
v_gene: TRBV12-3/TRBV12-4
CDR3nt: TGTGCCAGCAGTTTATCAGAAGCAGATACGCAGTATTTT
CDR3aa: CASSLSEADTQYF

abundance: many
j_gene: TRBJ2-7
d_gene: -
v_gene: TRBV12-3/TRBV12-4
CDR3nt: TGTGCCAGCAGTTTGGAGGGGAGCTCCTACGAGCAGTACTTC
CDR3aa: CASSLEGSSYEQYF

abundance: many
j_gene: TRBJ1-5
d_gene: -
v_gene: TRBV12-3/TRBV12-4
CDR3nt: TGTGCCAGCAGTAGGACACCTAATAGCAATCAGCCCCAGCATTTT
CDR3aa: CASSRTPNSNQPQHF

abundance: few
j_gene: TRBJ2-7
d_gene: -
v_gene: TRBV7-3
CDR3nt: TGTGCCAGCAGCCACGTAGCGAACTCCTACGAGCAGTACTTC
CDR3aa: CASSHVANSYEQYF

abundance: few
j_gene: TRBJ2-5
d_gene: -
v_gene: TRBV7-9
CDR3nt: TGTGCCAGCAGCCCCATGGGGGGAGTCTTTGGAGAGACCCAGTACTTC
CDR3aa: CASSPMGGVFGETQYF

abundance: few
j_gene: TRBJ2-1
d_gene: -
v_gene: TRBV19
CDR3nt: TGTGCCAGTAAAAGCAGGGTAAGCTCCTACAATGAGCAGTTCTTC
CDR3aa: CASKSRVSSYNEQFF

abundance: many
j_gene: TRBJ2-5
d_gene: -
v_gene: TRBV7-2
CDR3nt: TGTGCCAGCAGCTTAGTTCCGGGTTTCGGCCCGCAGACCCAGTACTTC
CDR3aa: CASSLVPGFGPQTQYF

abundance: many
j_gene: TRBJ2-1
d_gene: -
v_gene: TRBV7-2
CDR3nt: TGTGCCAGCAGAACTCGAGCGACTAGCTCCTACAATGAGCAGTTCTTC
CDR3aa: CASRTRATSSYNEQFF

abundance: medium-sized
j_gene: TRBJ1-1
d_gene: -
v_gene: TRBV7-9
CDR3nt: TGTGCCAGCAGCTTACTCGGGGGCATGGGCACTGAAGCTTTCTTT
CDR3aa: CASSLLGGMGTEAFF

abundance: -
j_gene: TRBJ1-2
d_gene: TRBD1
v_gene: TRBV6-2/TRBV6-3
CDR3nt: TGTGCCAGCAGATCCGGGACAGGGAGTTCTCTTAACTATGGCTACACCTTC
CDR3aa: CASRSGTGSSLNYGYTF

abundance: -
j_gene: TRBJ2-1
d_gene: TRBD1
v_gene: TRBV23-1
CDR3nt: TGCGCCAGCAGAGAGTGGGGCAGGGGGACGGATGAGCAGTTCTTC
CDR3aa: CASREWGRGTDEQFF

abundance: few
j_gene: TRBJ2-4
d_gene: TRBD2
v_gene: TRBV19
CDR3nt: TGTGCCAGTGGAAGCGGGAACGCCAAAAACATTCAGTACTTC
CDR3aa: CASGSGNAKNIQYF

abundance: -
j_gene: TRBJ2-3
d_gene: TRBD2
v_gene: TRBV6-5
CDR3nt: TGTGCCAGCAGACTTAGGACTAGCGTGGATTCTTTGGCAGATACGCAGTATTTT
CDR3aa: CASRLRTSVDSLADTQYF

abundance: few
j_gene: TRBJ2-1
d_gene: -
v_gene: TRBV12-3/TRBV12-4
CDR3nt: TGTGCCAGCAGTAGGGAATTGGGGGCTAAGTTCTTC
CDR3aa: CASSRELGAKFF

abundance: many
j_gene: TRBJ2-1
d_gene: TRBD1
v_gene: TRBV12-3/TRBV12-4
CDR3nt: TGTGCCAGCAGTTTCACTACAGGGGATGAGCAGTTCTTC
CDR3aa: CASSFTTGDEQFF

abundance: -
j_gene: TRBJ1-1
d_gene: -
v_gene: TRBV15
CDR3nt: TGTGCCACCAGCAGAGTCCAGGGGAGTGAAGCTTTCTTT
CDR3aa: CATSRVQGSEAFF

abundance: -
j_gene: TRBJ2-3
d_gene: -
v_gene: TRBV10-3
CDR3nt: TGTGCCTCCGGGGACGGAAATACGCAGTATTTT
CDR3aa: CASGDGNTQYF

abundance: few
j_gene: TRBJ1-2
d_gene: -
v_gene: TRBV9
CDR3nt: TGTGCCAGCAGCGACCAGGGTGATGGCTACACCTTC
CDR3aa: CASSDQGDGYTF

abundance: many
j_gene: TRBJ2-1
d_gene: -
v_gene: TRBV7-2
CDR3nt: TGTGCCAGCAGCCTTGGGCCTGTGGGGCACAATGAGCAGTTCTTC
CDR3aa: CASSLGPVGHNEQFF